The T cell receptor (beta chain) described here comes from a study of T cells in Graves' hyperthyroidism and ophthalmopathy. In the case of this clonotype: What it binds is unknown.

The CDR3 totals 11 residues. Germline V lookup: CDR1 LNHDA, CDR2 SQIVND (reference sequence). V gave up 7 bases and J gave up 4 bases, with 5 bases separating them. RNA transcripts gave rise to amplified TCR beta CDR3 regions. The HTBI primer set served for first-round RT-PCR of the TCR CDR3. TCRdb reanalysed the multiplex PCR reads using MiXCR and keeps one entry per CDR3 protein. The profile covers 300,000 to 450,000 distinct CDR3 sequences, with approximately 18% appearing a single time and 40% taken by the ten largest. Ophthalmopathy patients all had a Clinical Activity Score of at least 3, a NOSPECS grade of at least 4 and disease under 3 months old. Uncontrolled infections, other autoimmune diseases, pregnancy or lactation led to exclusion of patients. General study points: Ophthalmopathy, which appeared later, was predicted by the model a median approximately six months before onset.

The chain uses TRBV19 and TRBJ1-3, with unresolved D. Specimen: blood. This TCR came from a man between 18 and 35 years old with Graves' ophthalmopathy. DNA of the CDR3: TGTGCCAGTACCCGGGGAAACACCATATATTTT. It translates to CASTRGNTIYF.